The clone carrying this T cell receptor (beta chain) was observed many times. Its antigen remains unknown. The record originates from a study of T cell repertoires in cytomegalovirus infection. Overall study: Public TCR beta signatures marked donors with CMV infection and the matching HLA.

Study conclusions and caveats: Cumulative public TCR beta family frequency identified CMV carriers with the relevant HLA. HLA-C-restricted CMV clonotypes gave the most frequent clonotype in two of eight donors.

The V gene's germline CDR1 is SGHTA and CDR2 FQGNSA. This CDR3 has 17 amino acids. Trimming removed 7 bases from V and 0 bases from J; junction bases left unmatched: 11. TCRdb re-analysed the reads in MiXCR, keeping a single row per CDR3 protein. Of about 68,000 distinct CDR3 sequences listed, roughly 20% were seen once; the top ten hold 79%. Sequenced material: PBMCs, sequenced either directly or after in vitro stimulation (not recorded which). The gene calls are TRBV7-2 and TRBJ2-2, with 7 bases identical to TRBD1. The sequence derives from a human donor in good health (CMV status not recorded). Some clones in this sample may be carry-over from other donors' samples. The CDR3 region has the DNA TGTGCCAGCATCCCACCCGTCGGGACAGCGAACACCGGGGAGCTGTTTTTT. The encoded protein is CASIPPVGTANTGELFF.